This TCR beta chain is drawn from a study of cytomegalovirus exposure and HLA in healthy donors. Study observations and caveats: As a later analysis revealed, the rate of TCR association differed by HLA locus, with DRB1 most and HLA-C fewest. Judged likely to be a sequencing artifact was a cluster of highly shared sequence variants.

PCR primers comprised 60 Vbeta and 13 Jbeta primers. Authors' analysis steps: Roughly 83 million unique TCR beta chains, roughly 11 million of them shared, were counted by a later analysis. The method was immunoSEQ multiplex PCR; TCRdb's version includes in-frame clones alone and lacks a portion of them. V and J calls plus clone size are reproduced from that table; the DNA served to infer D and trimming. The top ten hold roughly 2.9% of the sample, which has about 170,000 clones, around 62% seen once. This clone was detected once. Antigen specificity is unknown. The CDR3 runs to 16 residues. Germline lookup yields CDR1 LNHDA and CDR2 SQIVND (reference sequence). V lost 3 bases, J lost 6 bases, and 11 bases stayed unmatched.

The specimen sequenced was PBMCs. The rearrangement links TRBV19 to TRBJ1-5; TRBD1 agrees at 7 bases. This receptor was taken from a man aged 40-49 years in good health and CMV-seronegative. CDR3 DNA sequence: TGTGCCAGTAGTATTGGCCCCGGAGGGGGCTTTCAGCCCCAGCATTTT. This codes for CASSIGPGGGFQPQHF. The full variable domain, completed using reference TRBV19 and TRBJ1-5, is DGGITQSPKYLFRKEGQNVTLSCEQNLNHDAMYWYRQDPGQGLRLIYYSQIVNDFQKGDIAEGYSVSREKKESFPLTVTSAQKNPTAFYLCASSIGPGGGFQPQHFGDGTRLSIL.